The text below deals with one T cell receptor (beta chain). In generating TCR beta cDNA, 5'RACE template switching with UMIs was used. After re-calling the 5' RACE reads, TCRdb lists one entry per CDR3 protein, DNA absent. The sample's table shows around 470,000 distinct CDR3 sequences. This entry is derived from a study of T cells expressing NK-cell markers. Study as a whole: Researchers got TCR beta repertoires out of sorted CD3+CD56+NKG2C+, CD3+CD56+NKG2C- and CD3+CD56-NKG2C+ T cells.

This TCR was sampled from a woman aged 50 to 60 in good health. Sequencing was performed on blood T cells: a sorted CD56 or NKG2C T cell subset, CD4+ or CD8+ T cells, or bulk PBMC T cells (not recorded which).

The CDR3 here is CASSRVRISTEAFF. This chain links TRBV4-1 with TRBJ1-1. CDR1 is MGHRA and CDR2 is YSYEKL in the germline V gene. This CDR3 comprises 14 residues.